The clone carrying this T cell receptor beta chain appeared a single time. These data are taken from a study of blood T cell repertoires in COVID-19. Study background: Spain, Italy and the United States supplied samples that represented acute and convalescent COVID-19. In each case, the material was cDNA or gDNA derived from T cells, B-cell-depleted T cells, or PBMCs.

Some clones are missing from TCRdb's copy, which holds only in-frame ones; the method was immunoSEQ multiplex PCR. The sample yields around 280,000 clones, about 90% seen once. The CDR3 has 14 amino acids. V lost 9 bases and J lost 0, with 14 bases in between. CDR1 is LNHDA and CDR2 is SQIVND in the germline V gene (reference sequence). Sequencing was performed on peripheral blood. The rearrangement uses TRBV19 and TRBJ1-2; possible D gene TRBD1, 6 bases. This TCR came from a woman aged 25 to 45 with COVID-19, enrolled during active disease. CDR3 nucleotides: TGTGCCAGCAGGCAAAGGGGGACTAACTATGGCTACACCTTC. Encoded protein: CASRQRGTNYGYTF.